One sample yielded the 13 T cell receptor beta chains listed below, sequenced in a study of cytomegalovirus exposure and HLA in healthy donors. The PCR ran on 60 Vbeta and 13 Jbeta primers. The repertoire was sequenced with immunoSEQ multiplex PCR; TCRdb's copy has only in-frame clones and lacks some. The table lists about 250,000 clones, 75% to 85% of them singletons. Sequencing was carried out using PBMCs. The receptors here all came from a girl aged 2 to 10 in good health and CMV-seronegative.

V is TRBV5-1 and J is TRBJ1-1; TRBD1 aligns across 8 bases. CDR3 size: 14 residues. Germline V gives CDR1 SGHRS, CDR2 YFSETQ. With 6 bases clipped from V and 3 bases from J, the junction kept 7 bases outside the gene matches. In DNA form, the CDR3 reads TGCGCCAGCACCCCCGTGGACAGGGACACTGAAGCTTTCTTT. This sequence encodes CASTPVDRDTEAFF.

This chain links TRBV28 with TRBJ2-7; 9 bases are a match to TRBD2. V lost 6 bases and J lost 3; bases outside the gene matches: 12. Per germline, CDR1 MDHEN and CDR2 SYDVKM. CDR3 length: 16 residues. The CDR3 spells CASSGVETSGYYEQYF. The DNA for the CDR3 is TGTGCCAGCAGCGGAGTAGAGACTAGCGGATACTACGAGCAGTACTTC. The variable domain in full, with the rest retrieved from reference TRBV28 and TRBJ2-7, is DVKVTQSSRYLVKRTGEKVFLECVQDMDHENMFWYRQDPGLGLRLIYFSYDVKMKEKGDIPEGYSVSREKKERFSLILESASTNQTSMYLCASSGVETSGYYEQYFGPGTRLTVT.

This chain links TRBV6-1 with TRBJ1-2; D remains unclear. Trimming left V 7 bases short and J 0 bases short, with 12 bases between. CDR1 is MNHNS, CDR2 SASEGT, per germline. The CDR3 is 14 amino acids. CDR3 loop: CASISFGANYGYTF. The DNA of the CDR3 is TGTGCCAGCATCTCGTTTGGAGCTAACTATGGCTACACCTTC.

The V and J genes are TRBV10-3 and TRBJ1-2; 8 nucleotides align to TRBD1. Germline assignment: CDR1 ENHRY and CDR2 SYGVKD. This CDR3 region has 15 residues. V was clipped by 3 bases and J by 4 bases; unmatched bases: 7. CDR3 sequence (DNA): TGTGCCATCAGTGATCGGACAGGGATAGGCTATGGCTACACCTTC. This encodes CAISDRTGIGYGYTF.

This clone was detected only once. This chain uses TRBV5-1 with TRBJ1-2, with 7 bases matching TRBD1. The V and J ends lost 0 bases and 7 bases, in that order; junction bases with no gene match: 6. CDR3 length equals 14 residues. Germline CDR1 SGHRS, CDR2 YFSETQ. The CDR3 spells CASSLEGTAGGYTF. CDR3 sequence (DNA): TGCGCCAGCAGCTTGGAAGGGACAGCAGGTGGCTACACCTTC.

V and J are TRBV9 and TRBJ1-2; 9 bases agree with TRBD1. This CDR3 has 16 residues. Germline CDR1 is SGDLS and CDR2 is YYNGEE. Trimming removed 4 bases from V and 2 bases from J; junction bases left unmatched: 9. The CDR3 DNA is TGTGCCAGCAGCCTGACCGGGACAGGGTTAAACTATGGCTACACCTTC. It translates to CASSLTGTGLNYGYTF.

The genes are TRBV6-6 and TRBJ2-3, with TRBD2 as a possible D gene (6 bases). The CDR3 is made up of 16 amino acids. V was shortened by 0 bases and J by 5 bases, with 15 bases between the two germline ends. Germline assignment: CDR1 MNHNY and CDR2 SVGAGI (reference sequence). The CDR3 region has the DNA TGTGCCAGCAGTTACTCCGTTACCGGGGGAAGAGATACGCAGTATTTT. This translates into CASSYSVTGGRDTQYF.

The genes are TRBV2 and TRBJ1-2; 7 nucleotides align to TRBD1. The CDR3 has 14 amino acids. V trimming: 5 bases; J trimming: 13 bases; junction bases outside the gene matches: 16. Germline CDR1 and CDR2: SNHLY and FYNNEI. The DNA of the CDR3 is TGTGCCAGCAGTCCCGGGACAGCGTATAGGGTTTGCACCTTC. Residues: CASSPGTAYRVCTF.

The table lists this clone with a few counts. The rearrangement joins TRBV19 to TRBJ1-3; 7 nucleotides match TRBD1. Trimming at V came to 3 bases and at J to 8 bases, leaving 10 bases not matched to a gene. Germline V gene sequence: CDR1 LNHDA, CDR2 SQIVND (reference sequence). The CDR3 is made up of 15 amino acids. CDR3 sequence: CASSIGTAKGDTIYF. DNA of the CDR3: TGTGCCAGTAGTATCGGGACAGCCAAAGGGGACACCATATATTTT. The full variable domain, completed using reference TRBV19 and TRBJ1-3, is DGGITQSPKYLFRKEGQNVTLSCEQNLNHDAMYWYRQDPGQGLRLIYYSQIVNDFQKGDIAEGYSVSREKKESFPLTVTSAQKNPTAFYLCASSIGTAKGDTIYFGEGSWLTVV.

This chain connects TRBV5-6 to TRBJ2-7; 7 bases fit TRBD2. The CDR3 has 16 residues. Looked up from germline, CDR1 is SGHDT and CDR2 is YYEEEE. The V and J ends lost 0 bases and 8 bases, in that order; junction bases with no gene match: 14. CDR3: CASSLDSPRDYYKQYF. DNA of the CDR3: TGTGCCAGCAGCTTGGACTCACCCCGGGACTACTATAAGCAGTACTTC.

The chain has TRBV5-6 and TRBJ2-2, with D tentatively TRBD1 (5 bases). Trimming shortened V by 0 bases and J by 0 bases, and 12 bases separated the two germline ends. CDR3 length equals 17 residues. The germline gives CDR1 SGHDT, CDR2 YYEEEE. The CDR3 protein is CASSLAGRVPNTGELFF. The CDR3 DNA sequence: TGTGCCAGCAGCTTGGCCGGCAGGGTCCCGAACACCGGGGAGCTGTTTTTT.

As for this clone: The same CDR3 arises from other DNA sequences in this sample as well. The chain is built from TRBV7-2 and TRBJ2-1; TRBD2 agrees at 13 bases. This CDR3 region has 14 residues. V was clipped by 5 bases and J by 8 bases; unmatched bases: 3. CDR1 and CDR2 (germline): SGHTA, FQGNSA. The CDR3 sequence: CASSPGLAGDEQFF. The CDR3 bases are TGTGCCAGCAGCCCAGGACTAGCGGGGGATGAGCAGTTCTTC.

There are a few counts of this clone. V and J are TRBV4-2 and TRBJ1-1, with D hard to call. Germline-derived CDR1 and CDR2 are LGHNA and YNFKEQ. CDR3 length equals 13 residues. V was pared by 4 bases and J by 5 bases, with 11 bases between. The DNA for the CDR3 is TGTGCCAGCAGCCCGGGGAGGAGTACTGAAGCTTTCTTT. Protein: CASSPGRSTEAFF.